This T cell receptor (beta chain) derives from a study of spatial heterogeneity in lung cancer. Regarding the study as a whole: Higher tumor mutation counts went along with higher counts of expanded intratumoral alpha and beta TCRs.

By share of the sample, this clonotype is medium-sized. Its antigen is undetermined. Every molecule of TCR cDNA had its own unique molecular identifier. TCRdb re-derived calls from the 5' RACE reads in MiXCR, one entry per CDR3 protein. The repertoire includes about 4,900 distinct CDR3 sequences, under 25% of them detected once, and roughly 9.8% sits in the top ten. Time point defined: sample taken at primary tumor resection. Samples were donated by 72 untreated early-stage non-small cell lung cancer patients. This CDR3 is 12 amino acids long. Germline CDR1 reads SGHRS; CDR2 reads YFSETQ. V lost 4 bases to trimming and J lost 4 bases, with 7 bases between them.

The rearrangement uses TRBV5-1 and TRBJ2-3, with D perhaps matching TRBD2 (5 bases). The sequencing used lung tumor tissue, collected at surgery. The receptor comes from a male donor with early-stage non-small cell lung cancer. CDR3 sequence reads: CASSRTSDTQYF. In nucleotides, the CDR3 is TGCGCCAGCAGCCGGACTTCAGATACGCAGTATTTT.